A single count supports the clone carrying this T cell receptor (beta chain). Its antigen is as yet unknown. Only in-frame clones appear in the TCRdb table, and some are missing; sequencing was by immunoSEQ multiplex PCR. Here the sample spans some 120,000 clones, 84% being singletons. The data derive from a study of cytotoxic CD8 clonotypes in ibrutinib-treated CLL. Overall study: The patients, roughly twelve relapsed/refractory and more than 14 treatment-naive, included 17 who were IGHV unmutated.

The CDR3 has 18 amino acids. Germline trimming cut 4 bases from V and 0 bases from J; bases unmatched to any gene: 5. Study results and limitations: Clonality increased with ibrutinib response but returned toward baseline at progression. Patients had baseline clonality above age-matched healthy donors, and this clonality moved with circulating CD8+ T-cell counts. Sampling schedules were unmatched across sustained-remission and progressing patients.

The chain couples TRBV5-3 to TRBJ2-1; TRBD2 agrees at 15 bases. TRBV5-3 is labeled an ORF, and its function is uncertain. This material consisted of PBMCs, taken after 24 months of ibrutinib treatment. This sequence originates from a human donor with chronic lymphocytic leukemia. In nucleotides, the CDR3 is TGTGCCAGAAGCCCGGGACTAGCGGGGGGTCTCTCCTACAATGAGCAGTTCTTC. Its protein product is CARSPGLAGGLSYNEQFF.